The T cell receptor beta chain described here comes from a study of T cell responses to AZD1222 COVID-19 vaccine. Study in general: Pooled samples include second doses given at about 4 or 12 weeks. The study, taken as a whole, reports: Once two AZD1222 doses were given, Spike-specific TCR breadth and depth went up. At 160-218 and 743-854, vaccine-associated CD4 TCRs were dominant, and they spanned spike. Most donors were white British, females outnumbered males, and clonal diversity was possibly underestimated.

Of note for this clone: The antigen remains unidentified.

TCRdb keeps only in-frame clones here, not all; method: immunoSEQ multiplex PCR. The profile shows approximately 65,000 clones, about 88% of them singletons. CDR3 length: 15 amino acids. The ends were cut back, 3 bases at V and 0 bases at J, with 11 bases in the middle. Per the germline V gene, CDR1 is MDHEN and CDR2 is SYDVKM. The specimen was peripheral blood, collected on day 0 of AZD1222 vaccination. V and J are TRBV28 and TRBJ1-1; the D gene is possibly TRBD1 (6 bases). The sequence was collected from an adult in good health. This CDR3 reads CASSFFRGMNTEAFF. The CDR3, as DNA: TGTGCCAGCAGTTTTTTTAGGGGGATGAACACTGAAGCTTTCTTT. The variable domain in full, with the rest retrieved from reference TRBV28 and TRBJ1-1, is DVKVTQSSRYLVKRTGEKVFLECVQDMDHENMFWYRQDPGLGLRLIYFSYDVKMKEKGDIPEGYSVSREKKERFSLILESASTNQTSMYLCASSFFRGMNTEAFFGQGTRLTVV.